The source of this T cell receptor beta chain is a study of cytomegalovirus exposure and HLA in healthy donors. Study-level results: The dataset shows that most TCR sequences were rare, while some public TCRs occurred in many donors. A few CMV-associated chains proved CMV antigen-specific in vitro. Further analysis was carried out later, and it showed several of the most significant clusters appearing linked to common viral pathogens. As was reported, the classifier diagnosed cytomegalovirus status with high specificity and sensitivity.

Turning to this clone: The antigen remains unidentified.

It was with 60 Vbeta and 13 Jbeta primers that the PCR ran. Libraries were prepared by immunoSEQ multiplex PCR; TCRdb keeps only in-frame clonotypes and omits some of them. Of about 57,000 clones in the sample, 75% to 85% were seen once. Source material: PBMCs. This clonotype was sampled from a young man in good health and CMV-seronegative.

As DNA, the CDR3 is TGTGCCAGCTCATCTATATTGATGAACACTGAAGCTTTCTTT. Protein sequence: CASSSILMNTEAFF. V gene TRBV18 combines with J gene TRBJ1-1; D unresolved. Germline assignment: CDR1 KGHSH and CDR2 LQKENI. There are 14 residues in the CDR3. Trimming cost V 5 bases and J 0 bases, with 10 bases left between them.